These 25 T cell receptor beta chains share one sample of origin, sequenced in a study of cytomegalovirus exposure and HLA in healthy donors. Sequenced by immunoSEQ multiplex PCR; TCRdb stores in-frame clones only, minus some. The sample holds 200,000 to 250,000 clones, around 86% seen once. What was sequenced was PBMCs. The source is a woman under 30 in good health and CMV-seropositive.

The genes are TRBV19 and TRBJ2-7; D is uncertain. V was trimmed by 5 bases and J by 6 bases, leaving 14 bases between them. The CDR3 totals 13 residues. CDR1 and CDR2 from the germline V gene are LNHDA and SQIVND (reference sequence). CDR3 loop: CASSAQPTAEQYF. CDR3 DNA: TGTGCCAGTAGTGCACAACCGACTGCCGAGCAGTACTTC.

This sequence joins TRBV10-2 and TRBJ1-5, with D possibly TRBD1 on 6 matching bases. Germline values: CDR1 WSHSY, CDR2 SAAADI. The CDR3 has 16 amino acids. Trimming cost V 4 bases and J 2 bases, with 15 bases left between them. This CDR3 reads CASSGSRGSGNQPQHF. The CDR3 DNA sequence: TGCGCCAGCAGTGGGAGCAGGGGATCGGGCAATCAGCCCCAGCATTTT.

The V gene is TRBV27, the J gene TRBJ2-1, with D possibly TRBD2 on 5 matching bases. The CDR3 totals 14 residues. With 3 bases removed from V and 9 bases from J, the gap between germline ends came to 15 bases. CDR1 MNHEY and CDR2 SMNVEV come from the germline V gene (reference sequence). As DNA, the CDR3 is TGTGCCAGCAGTTTTGGCGGGTCTAGCCGTGAGCAGTTCTTC. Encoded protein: CASSFGGSSREQFF.

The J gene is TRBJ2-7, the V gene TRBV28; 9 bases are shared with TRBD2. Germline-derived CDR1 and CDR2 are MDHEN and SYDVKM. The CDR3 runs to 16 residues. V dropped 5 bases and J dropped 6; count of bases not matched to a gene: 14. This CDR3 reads CASSPGTSRYLIEQYF. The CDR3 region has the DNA TGTGCCAGCAGTCCCGGGACTAGCAGGTACCTTATCGAGCAGTACTTC.

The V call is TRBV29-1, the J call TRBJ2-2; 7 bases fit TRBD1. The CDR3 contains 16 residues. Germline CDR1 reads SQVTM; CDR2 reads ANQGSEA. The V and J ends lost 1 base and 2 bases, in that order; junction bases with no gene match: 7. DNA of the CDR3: TGCAGCGTTGAAGTCGGTGGGACAGCTAACACCGGGGAGCTGTTTTTT. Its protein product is CSVEVGGTANTGELFF.

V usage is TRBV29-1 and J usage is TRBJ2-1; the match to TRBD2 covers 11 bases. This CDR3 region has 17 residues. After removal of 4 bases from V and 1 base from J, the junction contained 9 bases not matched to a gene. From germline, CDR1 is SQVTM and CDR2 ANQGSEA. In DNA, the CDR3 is TGCAGCGTTGTCGGAATAGCGGGAGGGCCGTCCTACAATGAGCAGTTCTTC. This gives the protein CSVVGIAGGPSYNEQFF.

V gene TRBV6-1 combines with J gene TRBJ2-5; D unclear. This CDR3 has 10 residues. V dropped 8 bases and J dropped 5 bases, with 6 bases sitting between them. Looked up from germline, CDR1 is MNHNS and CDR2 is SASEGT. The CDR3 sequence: CASPSETQYF. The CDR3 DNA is TGTGCCAGCCCGTCCGAGACCCAGTACTTC.

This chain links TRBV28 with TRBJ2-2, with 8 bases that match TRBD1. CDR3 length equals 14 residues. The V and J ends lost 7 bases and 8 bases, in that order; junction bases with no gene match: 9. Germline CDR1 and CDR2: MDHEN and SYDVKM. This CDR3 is CASTGRGLQGELFF. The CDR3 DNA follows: TGTGCCAGCACAGGCAGGGGGCTTCAGGGGGAGCTGTTTTTT.

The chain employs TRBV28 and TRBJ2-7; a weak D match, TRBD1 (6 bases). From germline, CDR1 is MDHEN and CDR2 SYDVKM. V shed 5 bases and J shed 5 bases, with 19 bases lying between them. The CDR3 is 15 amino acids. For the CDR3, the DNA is TGTGCCAGCAGTCTCACCGGGACACGGTTCGACGAGCAGTACTTC. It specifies CASSLTGTRFDEQYF.

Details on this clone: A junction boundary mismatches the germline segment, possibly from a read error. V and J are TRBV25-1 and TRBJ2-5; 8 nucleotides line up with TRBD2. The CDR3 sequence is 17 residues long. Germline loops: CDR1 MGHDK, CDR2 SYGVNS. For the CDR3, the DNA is TGTGTCAGCAGTGAATCGATGGACCAGCGGGAGACAGAGACCCAGTACTTC. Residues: CVSSESMDQRETETQYF.

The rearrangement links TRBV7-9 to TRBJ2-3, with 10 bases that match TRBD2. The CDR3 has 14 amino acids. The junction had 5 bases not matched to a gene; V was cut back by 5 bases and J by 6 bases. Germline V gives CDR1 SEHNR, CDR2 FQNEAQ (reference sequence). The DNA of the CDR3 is TGTGCCAGCAGCCCTAGCGGGAGTCCGGATACGCAGTATTTT. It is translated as CASSPSGSPDTQYF.

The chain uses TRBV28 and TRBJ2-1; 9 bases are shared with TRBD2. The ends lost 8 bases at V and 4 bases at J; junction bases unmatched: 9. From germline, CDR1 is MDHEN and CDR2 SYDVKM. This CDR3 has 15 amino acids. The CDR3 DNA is TGTGCCAGCGCCCATGAGACTAGCGGTTACAATGAGCAGTTCTTC. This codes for CASAHETSGYNEQFF.

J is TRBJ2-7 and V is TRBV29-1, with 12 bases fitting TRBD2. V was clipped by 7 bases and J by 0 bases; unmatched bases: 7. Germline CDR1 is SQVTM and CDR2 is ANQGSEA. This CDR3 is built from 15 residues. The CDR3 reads CSARLAGVSSYEQYF. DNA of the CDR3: TGCAGCGCTAGACTAGCGGGGGTAAGCTCCTACGAGCAGTACTTC.

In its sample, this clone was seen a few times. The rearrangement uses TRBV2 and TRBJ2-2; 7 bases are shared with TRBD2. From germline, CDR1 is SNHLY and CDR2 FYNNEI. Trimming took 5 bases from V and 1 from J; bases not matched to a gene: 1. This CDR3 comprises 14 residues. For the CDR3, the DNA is TGTGCCAGCAGTCCTAGCGGGAACACCGGGGAGCTGTTTTTT. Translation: CASSPSGNTGELFF.

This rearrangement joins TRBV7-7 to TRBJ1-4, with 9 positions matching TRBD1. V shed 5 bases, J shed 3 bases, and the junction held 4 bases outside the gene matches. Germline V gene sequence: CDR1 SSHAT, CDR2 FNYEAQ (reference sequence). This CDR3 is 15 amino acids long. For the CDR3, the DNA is TGTGCCAGCAGCCCCGGGACAGGGCCTAATGAAAAACTGTTTTTT. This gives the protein CASSPGTGPNEKLFF. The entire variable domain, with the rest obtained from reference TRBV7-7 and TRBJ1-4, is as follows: GAGVSQSPRYKVTKRGQDVTLRCDPISSHATLYWYQQALGQGPEFLTYFNYEAQPDKSGLPSDRFSAERPEGSISTLTIQRTEQRDSAMYRCASSPGTGPNEKLFFGSGTQLSVL.

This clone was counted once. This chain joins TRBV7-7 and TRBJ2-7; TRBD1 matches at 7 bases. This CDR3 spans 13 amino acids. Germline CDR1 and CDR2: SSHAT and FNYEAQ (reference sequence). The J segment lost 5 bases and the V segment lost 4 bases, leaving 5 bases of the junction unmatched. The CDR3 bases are TGTGCCAGCAGCTCAGACAGGGCCCACGAGCAGTACTTC. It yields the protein CASSSDRAHEQYF.

The CDR3 DNA reads as TGCGCCAGCAGGGAAGGGGGCTCCCAAGAGACCCAGTACTTC. It translates to CASREGGSQETQYF. The rearrangement links TRBV5-1 to TRBJ2-5, with 7 bases aligning to TRBD1. CDR1 SGHRS and CDR2 YFSETQ come from the germline V gene. Trimming at V came to 5 bases and at J to 1 base, leaving 5 bases not matched to a gene. This CDR3 comprises 14 residues.

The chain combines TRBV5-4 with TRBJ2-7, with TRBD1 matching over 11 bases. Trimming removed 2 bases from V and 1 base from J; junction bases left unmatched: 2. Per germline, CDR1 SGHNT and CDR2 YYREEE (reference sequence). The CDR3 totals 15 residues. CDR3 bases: TGTGCCAGCAGCTTTGGGACAGGGGGTTCCTACGAGCAGTACTTC. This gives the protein CASSFGTGGSYEQYF.

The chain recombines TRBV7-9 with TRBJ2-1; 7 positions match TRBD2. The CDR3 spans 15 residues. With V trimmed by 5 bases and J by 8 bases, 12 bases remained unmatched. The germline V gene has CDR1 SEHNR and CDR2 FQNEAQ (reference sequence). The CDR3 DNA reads TGTGCCAGCAGCGATCAGCGGGACGAGTCTCATGAGCAGTTCTTC. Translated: CASSDQRDESHEQFF. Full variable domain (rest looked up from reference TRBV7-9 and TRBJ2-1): DTGVSQNPRHKITKRGQNVTFRCDPISEHNRLYWYRQTLGQGPEFLTYFQNEAQLEKSRLLSDRFSAERPKGSFSTLEIQRTEQGDSAMYLCASSDQRDESHEQFFGPGTRLTVL.

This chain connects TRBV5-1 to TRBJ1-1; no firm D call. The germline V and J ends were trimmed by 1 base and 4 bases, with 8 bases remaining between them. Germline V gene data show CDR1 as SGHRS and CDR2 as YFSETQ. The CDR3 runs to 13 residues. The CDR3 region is CASSLRDGTEAFF. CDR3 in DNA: TGCGCCAGCAGCTTGCGGGATGGCACTGAAGCTTTCTTT. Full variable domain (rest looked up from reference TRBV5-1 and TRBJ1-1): KAGVTQTPRYLIKTRGQQVTLSCSPISGHRSVSWYQQTPGQGLQFLFEYFSETQRNKGNFPGRFSGRQFSNSRSEMNVSTLELGDSALYLCASSLRDGTEAFFGQGTRLTVV.

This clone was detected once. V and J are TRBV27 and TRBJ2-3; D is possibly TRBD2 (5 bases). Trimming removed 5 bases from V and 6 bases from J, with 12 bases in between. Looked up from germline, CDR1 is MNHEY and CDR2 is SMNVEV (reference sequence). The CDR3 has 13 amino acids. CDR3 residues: CASSGGPGDTQYF. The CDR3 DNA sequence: TGTGCCAGCAGTGGCGGGCCCGGGGATACGCAGTATTTT.

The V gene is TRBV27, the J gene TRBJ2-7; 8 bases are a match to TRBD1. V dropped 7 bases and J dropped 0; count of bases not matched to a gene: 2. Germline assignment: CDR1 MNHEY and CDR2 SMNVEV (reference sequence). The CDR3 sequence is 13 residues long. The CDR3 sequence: CASTGQGSYEQYF. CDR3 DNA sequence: TGTGCCAGCACCGGACAGGGCTCCTACGAGCAGTACTTC.

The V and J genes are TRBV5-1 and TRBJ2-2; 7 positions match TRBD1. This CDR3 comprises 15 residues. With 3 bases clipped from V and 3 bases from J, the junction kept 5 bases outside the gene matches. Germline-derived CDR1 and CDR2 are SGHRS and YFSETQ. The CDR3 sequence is CASSWGQKDTGELFF. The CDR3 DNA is TGCGCCAGCAGCTGGGGACAGAAGGACACCGGGGAGCTGTTTTTT.

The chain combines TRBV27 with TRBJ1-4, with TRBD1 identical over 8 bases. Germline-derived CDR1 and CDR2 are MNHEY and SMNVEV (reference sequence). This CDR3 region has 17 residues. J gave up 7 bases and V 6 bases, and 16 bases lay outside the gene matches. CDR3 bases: TGTGCCAGCAGCACCGGGACAGGAGGTGGCCGGGGTGAAAAACTGTTTTTT. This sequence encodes CASSTGTGGGRGEKLFF.

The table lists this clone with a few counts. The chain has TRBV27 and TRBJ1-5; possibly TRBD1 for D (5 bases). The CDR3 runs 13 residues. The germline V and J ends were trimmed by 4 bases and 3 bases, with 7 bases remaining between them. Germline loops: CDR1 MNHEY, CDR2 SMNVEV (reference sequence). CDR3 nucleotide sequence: TGTGCCAGCAGTTCAGGGTACAATCAGCCCCAGCATTTT. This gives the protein CASSSGYNQPQHF.